The next 21 T cell receptor beta chains were all read from a single sample in a study of T cells in Graves' hyperthyroidism and ophthalmopathy. What was amplified from RNA transcripts were TCR beta CDR3 regions. TCR CDR3 regions were first amplified by RT-PCR with HTBI primers. TCRdb passed the multiplex PCR reads through MiXCR, listing each CDR3 protein once. This sample carries over 250,000 distinct CDR3 sequences, approximately 15% of them seen once, and the ten largest clones take 34%. The sequencing sample was made of blood. Receptors originate from a middle-aged woman with Graves' ophthalmopathy.

This clonotype was found many times. The V call is TRBV5-6, the J call TRBJ1-1; unclear D gene. The length of the CDR3 is 13 residues. The germline gives CDR1 SGHDT, CDR2 YYEEEE. V was shortened by 3 bases and J by 0 bases, with 6 bases between the two germline ends. The chain's CDR3 is CASSSEMNTEAFF. The CDR3 nucleotides read TGTGCCAGCAGCTCGGAGATGAACACTGAAGCTTTCTTT.

In its sample, this clonotype was seen many times. The chain joins TRBV20-1 to TRBJ2-7, with 8 bases aligning to TRBD1. The CDR3 spans 14 residues. In germline, CDR1 is DFQATT, CDR2 SNEGSKA (reference sequence). Unmatched junction bases numbered 8, after V lost 6 bases and J lost 1 base. In nucleotides, the CDR3 is TGCAGTGCCATACCCGGGACAGGTTCCTACGAGCAGTACTTC. It yields the protein CSAIPGTGSYEQYF.

This clonotype was counted ten times or more. The chain has TRBV28 and TRBJ1-1; the D is unclear. CDR1 is MDHEN and CDR2 is SYDVKM in the germline V gene. V was trimmed by 5 bases and J by 1 base, leaving 14 bases between them. This CDR3 is 15 amino acids long. For the CDR3, the DNA is TGTGCCAGCAGTCCCTTAGGCCGAGCGAACACTGAAGCTTTCTTT. Its translation: CASSPLGRANTEAFF.

There are a few counts of this clonotype. The rearrangement joins TRBV19 to TRBJ2-3, with 9 positions matching TRBD2. This CDR3 has 16 residues. Per the germline V gene, CDR1 is LNHDA and CDR2 is SQIVND (reference sequence). The ends lost 3 bases at V and 2 bases at J; junction bases unmatched: 6. CDR3 in DNA: TGTGCCAGTAGTATTCTGGCGGGAGGGCCCACAGATACGCAGTATTTT. Protein: CASSILAGGPTDTQYF.

This clonotype was detected ten times or more. This rearrangement joins TRBV19 to TRBJ1-1, with no clear D. Germline V lookup: CDR1 LNHDA, CDR2 SQIVND (reference sequence). V shed 6 bases and J shed 4 bases, with 15 bases lying between them. The CDR3 is made up of 14 amino acids. The CDR3 loop reads CASSPGPRGTEAFF. CDR3 nucleotides: TGTGCCAGTAGCCCTGGACCCCGGGGCACTGAAGCTTTCTTT. Based on the CDR3 plus reference TRBV19 and TRBJ1-1, the full variable domain is DGGITQSPKYLFRKEGQNVTLSCEQNLNHDAMYWYRQDPGQGLRLIYYSQIVNDFQKGDIAEGYSVSREKKESFPLTVTSAQKNPTAFYLCASSPGPRGTEAFFGQGTRLTVV.

This clonotype showed up just a few times. The chain employs TRBV30 and TRBJ2-5; a weak D match, TRBD1 (6 bases). The V gene's germline CDR1 is GTSNPN and CDR2 SVGIG (reference sequence). The CDR3 spans 18 residues. The ends were cut back, 5 bases at V and 6 bases at J, with 31 bases in the middle. The CDR3 region has the DNA TGTGCCTGGGGGTGTCAGGGGAAGTGCTTGTTCCCGTGGAAGACCCAGTACTTC. Protein product: CAWGCQGKCLFPWKTQYF.

This clonotype was detected ten times or more. The J gene is TRBJ2-1, the V gene TRBV27, with 9 bases matching TRBD2. This CDR3 has 17 amino acids. The J segment lost 3 bases and the V segment lost 5 bases, leaving 11 bases of the junction unmatched. CDR1 MNHEY and CDR2 SMNVEV come from the germline V gene (reference sequence). The CDR3 spells CASSLKAGTSNYNEQFF. CDR3 DNA sequence: TGTGCCAGCAGTCTGAAAGCCGGGACTAGCAACTACAATGAGCAGTTCTTC.

Ten or more counts support this clonotype. The chain employs TRBV10-3 and TRBJ2-7; TRBD1 matches 7 bases. The CDR3 length is 14 residues. The V segment lost 6 bases and the J segment 0 bases; nucleotides outside the gene matches: 5. Germline V gene lookup returns CDR1 ENHRY and CDR2 SYGVKD. CDR3 amino acids: CAIRGRGISYEQYF. The CDR3 region has the DNA TGTGCCATCAGGGGCAGGGGGATCTCCTACGAGCAGTACTTC.

This clonotype came up many times. The V call is TRBV12-3 or TRBV12-4, the J call TRBJ2-1, with TRBD2 matching 8 bases. J gave up 6 bases and V 6 bases, and 7 bases lay outside the gene matches. This CDR3 spans 14 amino acids. CDR3 sequence (DNA): TGTGCCAGCAGGACCGGGACTAGACCCAATGAGCAGTTCTTC. It translates to CASRTGTRPNEQFF.

This clonotype was counted only a few times. V is TRBV7-9 and J is TRBJ1-1; D is possibly TRBD1 (6 bases). This CDR3 is built from 15 residues. Trimming stripped 5 bases from V and 1 base from J, with 14 bases between. Germline V gives CDR1 SEHNR, CDR2 FQNEAQ (reference sequence). The CDR3 coding sequence is TGTGCCAGCAGCACTCGGACAGCCTCGAACACTGAAGCTTTCTTT. Its translation is CASSTRTASNTEAFF.

This clonotype was seen only a few times. This chain's CDR3 is CASSLTERSIQYF. In nucleotides, the CDR3 is TGTGCCAGCAGTTTGACCGAACGGAGCATTCAGTACTTC. This chain connects TRBV12-3 or TRBV12-4 to TRBJ2-4; no clear D gene. There are 13 residues in the CDR3. Trimming removed 3 bases from V and 9 bases from J, with 12 bases in between.

To note about this clonotype: The junction departs from germline at one end; a sequencing error may be responsible. J is TRBJ1-3 and V is TRBV5-1; D gene unclear. The germline gives CDR1 SGHRS, CDR2 YFSETQ. The CDR3 has 12 residues. CDR3 in amino acids: CVSRNFGNTIYF. The CDR3 nucleotides read TGCGTCAGCAGGAACTTTGGAAACACCATATATTTT.

This clonotype was recorded many times. The V call is TRBV27, the J call TRBJ1-5; no reliable D call. Germline CDR1 and CDR2: MNHEY and SMNVEV (reference sequence). The CDR3 is 13 amino acids. Deletions cut 5 bases from V and 3 bases from J, with 8 bases between. CDR3 in amino acids: CASSMGYNQPQHF. The CDR3 region has the DNA TGTGCCAGCAGTATGGGGTACAATCAGCCCCAGCATTTT.

The table lists this clonotype with many counts. The genes are TRBV12-3 or TRBV12-4 and TRBJ2-7, with D maybe TRBD1 (5 bases). CDR3 length equals 13 residues. V was cut by 3 bases and J by 1 base, with 7 bases left in between. This CDR3 reads CASSLGPSYEQYF. The CDR3 DNA reads TGTGCCAGCAGTTTGGGGCCTTCCTACGAGCAGTACTTC.

The chain is built from TRBV18 and TRBJ1-4; D ambiguous. The germline V and J ends were trimmed by 5 bases and 7 bases, with 5 bases remaining between them. CDR1 KGHSH and CDR2 LQKENI come from the germline V gene. The CDR3 contains 11 residues. Here the CDR3 reads CASSDLEKLFF. CDR3 bases: TGTGCCAGCTCAGATCTTGAAAAACTGTTTTTT. The full variable domain, completed using reference TRBV18 and TRBJ1-4, is NAGVMQNPRHLVRRRGQEARLRCSPMKGHSHVYWYRQLPEEGLKFMVYLQKENIIDESGMPKERFSAEFPKEGPSILRIQQVVRGDSAAYFCASSDLEKLFFGSGTQLSVL.

This clonotype was detected many times. The gene calls are TRBV6-1 and TRBJ2-1; the D is unclear. Deletions cut 1 base from V and 5 bases from J, with 15 bases between. The germline V gene encodes CDR1 MNHNS and CDR2 SASEGT. There are 16 residues in the CDR3. The chain's CDR3 is CASSEEGSSYHNEQFF. The DNA of the CDR3 is TGTGCCAGCAGTGAAGAAGGTAGCAGCTATCACAATGAGCAGTTCTTC.

The chain joins TRBV5-6 to TRBJ2-7, with a weak D call TRBD2 (5 bases). V lost 4 bases and J lost 5, with 7 bases in between. CDR1 and CDR2 from the germline V gene are SGHDT and YYEEEE. The CDR3 is 11 amino acids. For the CDR3, the DNA is TGTGCCAGCAGCCGGCGGGACGAGCAGTACTTC. Protein product: CASSRRDEQYF.

This clonotype was detected ten times or more. This chain uses TRBV20-1 with TRBJ1-5; D may be TRBD1 (6 bases). In germline, CDR1 is DFQATT, CDR2 SNEGSKA (reference sequence). V was shortened by 3 bases and J by 2 bases, with 14 bases between the two germline ends. The CDR3 contains 15 residues. The CDR3 region is CSARVGGSGNQPQHF. The CDR3 DNA reads TGCAGTGCTAGGGTAGGGGGGTCGGGCAATCAGCCCCAGCATTTT.

The chain uses TRBV29-1 and TRBJ2-2; D possibly uses TRBD1 or TRBD2 (5 bases each). Trimming pared 3 bases from V and 3 bases from J, leaving 14 bases between. The CDR3 is 15 residues long. Germline CDR1 reads SQVTM; CDR2 reads ANQGSEA. CDR3 DNA: TGCAGCGTTGAGGGTCTGAGGGGCGACACCGGGGAGCTGTTTTTT. This sequence encodes CSVEGLRGDTGELFF.

The genes are TRBV4-1 and TRBJ2-7; maybe TRBD1 (6 bases). CDR1 is MGHRA, CDR2 YSYEKL, per germline. This CDR3 comprises 14 residues. Trimming removed 4 bases from V and 2 bases from J, with 12 bases in between. The CDR3 reads CASSLTGTTYEQYF. In DNA, the CDR3 is TGCGCCAGCAGCCTGACAGGCACCACCTACGAGCAGTACTTC.

This clonotype appeared a few times. The rearrangement joins TRBV14 to TRBJ2-1, with 7 nucleotides matching TRBD2. This CDR3 is 14 amino acids long. Trimming cost V 6 bases and J 8 bases; bases outside gene matches: 10. Germline lookup yields CDR1 SGHDN and CDR2 FVKESK. CDR3 sequence (DNA): TGTGCCAGCAGTCGGGGGAGGGGTTCGGATGAGCAGTTCTTC. This sequence encodes CASSRGRGSDEQFF. Drawing the rest from reference TRBV14 and TRBJ2-1, the complete variable domain is EAGVTQFPSHSVIEKGQTVTLRCDPISGHDNLYWYRRVMGKEIKFLLHFVKESKQDESGMPNNRFLAERTGGTYSTLKVQPAELEDSGVYFCASSRGRGSDEQFFGPGTRLTVL.